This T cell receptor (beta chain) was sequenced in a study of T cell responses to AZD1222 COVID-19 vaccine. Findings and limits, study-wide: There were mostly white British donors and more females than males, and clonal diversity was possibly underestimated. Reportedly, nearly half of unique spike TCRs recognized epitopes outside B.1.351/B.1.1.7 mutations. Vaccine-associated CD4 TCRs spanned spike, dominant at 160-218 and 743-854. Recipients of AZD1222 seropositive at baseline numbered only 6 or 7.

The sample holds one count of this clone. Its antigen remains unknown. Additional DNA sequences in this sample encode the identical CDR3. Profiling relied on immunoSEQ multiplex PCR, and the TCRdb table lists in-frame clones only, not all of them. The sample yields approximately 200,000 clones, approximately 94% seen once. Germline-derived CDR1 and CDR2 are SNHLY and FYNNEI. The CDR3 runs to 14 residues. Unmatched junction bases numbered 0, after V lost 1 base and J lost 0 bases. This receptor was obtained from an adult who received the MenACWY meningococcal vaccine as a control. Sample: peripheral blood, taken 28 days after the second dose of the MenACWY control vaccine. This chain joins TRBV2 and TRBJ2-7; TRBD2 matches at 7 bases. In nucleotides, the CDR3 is TGTGCCAGCAGTGAAGAGCGGGGCTCCTACGAGCAGTACTTC. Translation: CASSEERGSYEQYF.